This is a list of T cell receptor beta chains from one sample in a study of T cell repertoires in cytomegalovirus infection. TCRdb ran MiXCR on the reads and lists one entry per CDR3 protein. Of almost 550,000 distinct CDR3 sequences listed, approximately 17% are singletons. The sequenced sample was CD8+ T cells from PBMCs. The receptors derive from a human donor in good health (CMV status not recorded). Some clones in this sample may be carry-over from other donors' samples. CDR3s leave out the opening cysteine and the closing phenylalanine or tryptophan. Fields, in order: clone size, J gene, CDR3 length, V gene, CDR3 protein. Only some rows state a clone size, as once, few, many or a class for expanded clones.

clone_size: few
j_call: TRBJ2-1
cdr3_length: 13
v_call: TRBV7-7
cdr3_aa: ASSHGTSGLLEQF

clone_size: NA
j_call: TRBJ2-1
cdr3_length: 10
v_call: TRBV5-1
cdr3_aa: ASSRRWDEQF

clone_size: many
j_call: TRBJ1-1
cdr3_length: 14
v_call: TRBV7-9
cdr3_aa: ASSRSVGTGDTEAF

clone_size: many
j_call: TRBJ2-7
cdr3_length: 14
v_call: TRBV14
cdr3_aa: ASSQGVRVRDYEQY

clone_size: NA
j_call: TRBJ2-2
cdr3_length: 14
v_call: TRBV28
cdr3_aa: ASSLGLAGPSGELF

clone_size: NA
j_call: TRBJ2-5
cdr3_length: 14
v_call: TRBV27
cdr3_aa: ASSSSLRHQQETRY

clone_size: NA
j_call: TRBJ1-5
cdr3_length: 12
v_call: TRBV13
cdr3_aa: ASSAGQGSQPQH

clone_size: many
j_call: TRBJ2-1
cdr3_length: 15
v_call: TRBV19
cdr3_aa: ASSSWTSGPRRHEQF

clone_size: few
j_call: TRBJ1-5
cdr3_length: 12
v_call: TRBV2
cdr3_aa: ASRDRDGNQPQH

clone_size: many
j_call: TRBJ2-5
cdr3_length: 12
v_call: TRBV4-2
cdr3_aa: ASSQVGGRETQY

clone_size: few
j_call: TRBJ2-5
cdr3_length: 11
v_call: TRBV11-3
cdr3_aa: ASSYGTEETQY

clone_size: few
j_call: TRBJ2-5
cdr3_length: 12
v_call: TRBV7-9
cdr3_aa: ASSLLGPQETQY

clone_size: once
j_call: TRBJ1-1
cdr3_length: 13
v_call: TRBV7-3
cdr3_aa: ASSLMVGPNTEAF

clone_size: many
j_call: TRBJ2-2
cdr3_length: 13
v_call: TRBV4-1
cdr3_aa: ASSQQISGTGELF

clone_size: few
j_call: TRBJ1-3
cdr3_length: 14
v_call: TRBV10-2
cdr3_aa: ASSESIRTDGNTIY

clone_size: many
j_call: TRBJ1-1
cdr3_length: 13
v_call: TRBV7-3
cdr3_aa: ASSLSSALNTEAF

clone_size: many
j_call: TRBJ1-4
cdr3_length: 16
v_call: TRBV4-1
cdr3_aa: ASSQDTGIRATNEKLF

clone_size: NA
j_call: TRBJ2-1
cdr3_length: 13
v_call: TRBV20-1
cdr3_aa: SASFLGNYRNEQF

clone_size: NA
j_call: TRBJ1-1
cdr3_length: 12
v_call: TRBV5-1
cdr3_aa: ASSLARGKAEAF

clone_size: many
j_call: TRBJ1-2
cdr3_length: 9
v_call: TRBV6-6
cdr3_aa: ASSDWGQGT

clone_size: NA
j_call: TRBJ2-7
cdr3_length: 14
v_call: TRBV13
cdr3_aa: ASSSYPGQPSYEQY

clone_size: many
j_call: TRBJ2-7
cdr3_length: 14
v_call: TRBV10-3
cdr3_aa: AISESTSGHSYEQY

clone_size: many
j_call: TRBJ2-7
cdr3_length: 13
v_call: TRBV28
cdr3_aa: ASSLLPGSSYEQY

clone_size: many
j_call: TRBJ1-1
cdr3_length: 12
v_call: TRBV7-8
cdr3_aa: ASSLYPMNTEAF